This T cell receptor beta chain was identified during a study of T cells in Graves' hyperthyroidism and ophthalmopathy. Findings of the study overall: Ophthalmopathy was identified by the model a median about seven months ahead of onset.

Thyroid ultrasound and orbital computed tomography, with clinical symptoms and serum thyroxine and TRAb, informed diagnoses. The CDR3 regions of TCR beta were amplified from RNA transcripts. The primer set for the first-round RT-PCR of the TCR CDR3 was HTBI. In TCRdb, the multiplex PCR reads were re-called with MiXCR into one record per CDR3 protein. The sample has 660,000 or so distinct CDR3 sequences, about 45% seen once. This clonotype was picked up a small number of times. Its cognate antigen is unknown. V dropped 3 bases and J dropped 2 bases, with 14 bases sitting between them. CDR3 length: 15 amino acids. Per germline, CDR1 DFQATT and CDR2 SNEGSKA (reference sequence).

This sequence was found in an adult man with Graves' disease, either hyperthyroidism or ophthalmopathy (not recorded which). The chain combines TRBV20-1 with TRBJ1-3, with D possibly TRBD1 on 5 matching bases. The specimen sequenced was peripheral blood or thyroid tissue (not recorded which). CDR3 nucleotides: TGCAGTGCTAGTTACCGACAGACTCCTGGAAACACCATATATTTT. Its translation: CSASYRQTPGNTIYF.